Described below is a single T cell receptor (beta chain) sequence and its context. Its target is not known. The sample comes from a study of cytomegalovirus exposure and HLA in healthy donors. Overall study: A subsequent analysis stated that the 100 to 150 validation repertoires were run on the same platform as the 600 to 750 first-cohort repertoires. General study points: Using the classifier, cytomegalovirus status was reportedly diagnosed with high specificity and sensitivity. The study labeled more than 150 TCR beta chains cytomegalovirus-associated. Through in vitro validation, a few CMV-associated chains were shown to be specific for CMV antigens.

Deletions cut 2 bases from V and 2 bases from J, with 13 bases between. The CDR3 length is 15 residues. Germline V gives CDR1 SGHAT, CDR2 FQDESV (reference sequence). Clones were sequenced by immunoSEQ multiplex PCR, and TCRdb holds only the in-frame ones, with some missing. The sample records 95,000 to 150,000 clones, around 94% being singletons. This receptor was obtained from a woman aged 18-30 years in good health and CMV-seronegative. The chain carries TRBV11-1 and TRBJ2-7, with D unresolved. The sequencing sample was made of PBMCs. The CDR3 region has the DNA TGTGCCAGCAGCTTAATGTTGGGCAGTACCTACGAGCAGTACTTC. This codes for CASSLMLGSTYEQYF.